The present TCR beta chain was sequenced within a study of shared clonotypes between healthy human individuals. At the level of the study: A few men and a couple of women, aged 18 to 49, were donors. The study's findings and limits: Naive subsets typically showed greater estimated richness than memory subsets. Expectations were that clonotype sharing among donors would be affected by sequencing depth.

Template for every sorted-subset replicate PCR totaled around 210 ng DNA, around 33,000 T cell genomes. The repertoire was sequenced with immunoSEQ multiplex PCR; TCRdb's copy has only in-frame clones and lacks some. Here the sample spans millions of clones, more than 80% being singletons. The CDR3 is 12 amino acids. Trimming removed 0 bases at V and 4 bases at J, with 5 bases between. Germline loops: CDR1 GTSNPN, CDR2 SVGIG (reference sequence). This clone was seen a single time. Antigen: not known. The sample contains more than one DNA sequence encoding this CDR3. The TCR sequence derives from a man aged 18 to 30 in good health. The sequenced sample was naive CD4+ T cells sorted from blood. Indicated subset: CD45RA+ positively selected. This chain connects TRBV30 to TRBJ2-3; D gene unclear. CDR3 DNA sequence: TGTGCCTGGAGTGTACTTCCAGATACGCAGTATTTT. Translating gives CAWSVLPDTQYF.